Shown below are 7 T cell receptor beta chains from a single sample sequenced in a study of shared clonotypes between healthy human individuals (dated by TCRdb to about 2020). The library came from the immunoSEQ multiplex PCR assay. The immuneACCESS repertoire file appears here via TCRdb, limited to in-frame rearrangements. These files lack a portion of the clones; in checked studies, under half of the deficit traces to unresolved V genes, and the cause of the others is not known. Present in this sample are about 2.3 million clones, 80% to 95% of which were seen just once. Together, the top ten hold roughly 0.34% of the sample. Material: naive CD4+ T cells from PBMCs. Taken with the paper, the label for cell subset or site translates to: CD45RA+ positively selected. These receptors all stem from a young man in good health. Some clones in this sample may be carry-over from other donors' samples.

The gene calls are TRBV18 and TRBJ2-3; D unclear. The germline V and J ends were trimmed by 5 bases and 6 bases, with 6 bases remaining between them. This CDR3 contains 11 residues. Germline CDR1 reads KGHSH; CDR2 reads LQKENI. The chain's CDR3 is CASSTSDTQYF. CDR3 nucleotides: TGTGCCAGCTCAACTTCCGATACGCAGTATTTT.

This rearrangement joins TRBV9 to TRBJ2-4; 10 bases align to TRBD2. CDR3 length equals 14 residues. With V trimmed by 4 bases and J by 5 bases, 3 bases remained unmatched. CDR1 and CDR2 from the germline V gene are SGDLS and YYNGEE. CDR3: CASSHGLAENIQYF. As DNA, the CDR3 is TGTGCCAGCAGCCACGGACTAGCGGAAAACATTCAGTACTTC.

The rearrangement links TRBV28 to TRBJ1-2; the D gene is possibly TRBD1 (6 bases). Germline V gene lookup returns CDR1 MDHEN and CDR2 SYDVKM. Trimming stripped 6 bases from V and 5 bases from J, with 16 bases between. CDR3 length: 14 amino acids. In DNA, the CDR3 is TGTGCCAGCAGCTACGCAGGGGTATGGTATGGCTACACCTTC. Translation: CASSYAGVWYGYTF.

DNA for the CDR3: TGTGCCAGCAGCTTGTTAGCTGTCGGGGAGCTGTTTTTT. Translating gives CASSLLAVGELFF. The chain uses TRBV7-3 and TRBJ2-2; D remains ambiguous. The CDR3 is 13 amino acids. The germline V gene encodes CDR1 SGHTA and CDR2 FQGTGA. The V end lost 3 bases, the J end lost 7 bases, and 9 bases lay between the germline ends.

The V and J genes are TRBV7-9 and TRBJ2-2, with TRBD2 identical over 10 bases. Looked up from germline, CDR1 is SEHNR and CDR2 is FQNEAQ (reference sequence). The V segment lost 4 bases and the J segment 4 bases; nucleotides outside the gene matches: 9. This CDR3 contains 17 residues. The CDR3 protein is CASSSPASGRVTGELFF. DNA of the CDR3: TGTGCCAGCAGCTCCCCCGCGAGCGGGAGGGTCACCGGGGAGCTGTTTTTT.

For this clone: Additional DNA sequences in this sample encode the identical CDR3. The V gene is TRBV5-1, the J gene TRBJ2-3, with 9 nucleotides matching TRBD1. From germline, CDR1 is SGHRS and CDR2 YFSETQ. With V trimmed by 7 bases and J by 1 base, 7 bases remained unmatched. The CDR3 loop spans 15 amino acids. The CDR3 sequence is CASGQQGAGTDTQYF. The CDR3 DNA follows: TGCGCCAGCGGGCAACAGGGGGCAGGCACAGATACGCAGTATTTT.

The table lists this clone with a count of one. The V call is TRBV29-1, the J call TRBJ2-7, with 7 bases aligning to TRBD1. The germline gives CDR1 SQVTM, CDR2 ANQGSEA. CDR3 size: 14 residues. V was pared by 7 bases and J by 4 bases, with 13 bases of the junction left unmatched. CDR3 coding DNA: TGCAGCGCCGAAAGCCCGGACAGGAGGTACGAGCAGTACTTC. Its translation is CSAESPDRRYEQYF.